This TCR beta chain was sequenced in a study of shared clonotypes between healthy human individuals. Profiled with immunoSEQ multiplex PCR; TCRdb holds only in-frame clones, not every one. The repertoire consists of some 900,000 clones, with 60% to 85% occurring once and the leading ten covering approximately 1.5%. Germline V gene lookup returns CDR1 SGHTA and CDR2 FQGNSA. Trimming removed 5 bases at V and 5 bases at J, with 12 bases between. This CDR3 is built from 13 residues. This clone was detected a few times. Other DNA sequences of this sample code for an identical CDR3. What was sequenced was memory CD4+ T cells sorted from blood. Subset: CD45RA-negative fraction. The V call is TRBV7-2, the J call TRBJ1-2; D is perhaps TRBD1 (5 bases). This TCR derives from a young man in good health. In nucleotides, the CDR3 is TGTGCCAGCAGCCCCGGGACGGAATATGGCTACACCTTC. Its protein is CASSPGTEYGYTF.